These 11 T cell receptor beta chains were all obtained from the same sample, sequenced in a study of T cell clones after liver transplantation. Only in-frame clones appear in the TCRdb table, and some are missing; sequencing was by immunoSEQ multiplex PCR. The sample consists of 45,000 to 55,000 clones, about 88% of them appearing once. Material: CD4+ T cells from blood, obtained before liver transplant. These TCRs come from a human donor who received a liver transplant.

The chain recombines TRBV28 with TRBJ2-3; no clear D. CDR1 and CDR2 from the germline V gene are MDHEN and SYDVKM. V gave up 10 bases and J gave up 0 bases, with 8 bases separating them. This CDR3 has 12 amino acids. CDR3 in amino acids: CATRGSTDTQYF. In DNA, the CDR3 is TGTGCCACCCGAGGCAGCACAGATACGCAGTATTTT.

The rearrangement links TRBV27 to TRBJ2-1; D possibly corresponds to TRBD2 (5 bases). This CDR3 spans 16 amino acids. Trimming took 0 bases from V and 7 from J, leaving 16 bases between them. From germline, CDR1 is MNHEY and CDR2 SMNVEV (reference sequence). CDR3 in DNA: TGTGCCAGCAGTTTATCCGTAGGGCCTAGCCGTAATGAGCAGTTCTTC. Protein product: CASSLSVGPSRNEQFF.

This clone came up many times. The chain couples TRBV5-6 to TRBJ2-3, with no clear D. Germline lookup yields CDR1 SGHDT and CDR2 YYEEEE. This CDR3 has 14 residues. V was trimmed by 0 bases and J by 4 bases, leaving 9 bases between them. The CDR3 reads CASSLVESADTQYF. In nucleotides, the CDR3 is TGTGCCAGCAGCTTGGTAGAAAGCGCAGATACGCAGTATTTT.

This chain links TRBV28 with TRBJ1-1, with D unresolved. The CDR3 runs to 12 residues. Deletions cut 3 bases from V and 1 base from J, with 3 bases between. Per germline, CDR1 MDHEN and CDR2 SYDVKM. CDR3 bases: TGTGCCAGCAGTTTGTCGAACACTGAAGCTTTCTTT. Translated: CASSLSNTEAFF.

V is TRBV2 and J is TRBJ1-4, with D unclear. The CDR3 contains 14 residues. V was shortened by 4 bases and J by 4 bases, with 10 bases between the two germline ends. In germline, CDR1 is SNHLY, CDR2 FYNNEI. The CDR3 is CASSGGRSNEKLFF. The CDR3 coding sequence is TGTGCCAGCAGTGGCGGCAGAAGTAATGAAAAACTGTTTTTT.

This chain uses TRBV30 with TRBJ2-7, with 8 nucleotides matching TRBD2. The CDR3 totals 14 residues. Trimming took 1 base from V and 2 from J; bases not matched to a gene: 4. Germline assignment: CDR1 GTSNPN and CDR2 SVGIG (reference sequence). CDR3 residues: CAWSAREGPYEQYF. DNA of the CDR3: TGTGCCTGGAGTGCACGGGAGGGGCCCTACGAGCAGTACTTC.

This clone has more than one count but fewer than ten. The chain uses TRBV29-1 and TRBJ1-5; TRBD1 is a possible D gene (5 bases). Germline CDR1 and CDR2: SQVTM and ANQGSEA. V was cut by 6 bases and J by 3 bases, with 12 bases left in between. There are 13 residues in the CDR3. The CDR3 sequence is CSVASGVNQPQHF. Here the CDR3 DNA reads TGCAGCGTCGCCTCGGGGGTCAATCAGCCCCAGCATTTT.

CDR3: CASSYSGGMNTEAFF. The DNA of the CDR3 is TGTGCCAGCAGTTACTCGGGGGGAATGAACACTGAAGCTTTCTTT. V usage is TRBV6-5 and J usage is TRBJ1-1, with D possibly TRBD1 on 5 matching bases. This CDR3 is built from 15 residues. V was cut by 0 bases and J by 0 bases, with 8 bases left in between. Germline V CDR1 and CDR2: MNHEY, SVGAGI.

Here the CDR3 DNA reads TGTGCCAGCAGACCTAACAGGGGTTCCTACGAGCAGTACTTC. Translating gives CASRPNRGSYEQYF. J is TRBJ2-7 and V is TRBV7-8; TRBD1 aligns across 7 bases. With V trimmed by 6 bases and J by 1 base, 6 bases remained unmatched. CDR1 and CDR2 (germline): SGHVS, FQNEAQ. There are 14 residues in the CDR3.

V usage is TRBV7-6 and J usage is TRBJ1-3; 10 nucleotides align to TRBD1. Trimming at V came to 3 bases and at J to 1 base, leaving 3 bases not matched to a gene. The V gene's germline CDR1 is SGHVS and CDR2 FNYEAQ. This CDR3 is 16 amino acids long. CDR3 in DNA: TGTGCCAGCAGCTTGGGACAGGGGATTTCTGGAAACACCATATATTTT. Translated, it gives CASSLGQGISGNTIYF.

The chain carries TRBV4-2 and TRBJ2-3; D not resolved. Germline V lookup: CDR1 LGHNA, CDR2 YNFKEQ. V lost 0 bases, J lost 2 bases, and 6 bases lay in between. There are 14 residues in the CDR3. The CDR3, as DNA: TGTGCCAGCAGCCAAGAAGTGGACACAGATACGCAGTATTTT. Amino acids: CASSQEVDTDTQYF.